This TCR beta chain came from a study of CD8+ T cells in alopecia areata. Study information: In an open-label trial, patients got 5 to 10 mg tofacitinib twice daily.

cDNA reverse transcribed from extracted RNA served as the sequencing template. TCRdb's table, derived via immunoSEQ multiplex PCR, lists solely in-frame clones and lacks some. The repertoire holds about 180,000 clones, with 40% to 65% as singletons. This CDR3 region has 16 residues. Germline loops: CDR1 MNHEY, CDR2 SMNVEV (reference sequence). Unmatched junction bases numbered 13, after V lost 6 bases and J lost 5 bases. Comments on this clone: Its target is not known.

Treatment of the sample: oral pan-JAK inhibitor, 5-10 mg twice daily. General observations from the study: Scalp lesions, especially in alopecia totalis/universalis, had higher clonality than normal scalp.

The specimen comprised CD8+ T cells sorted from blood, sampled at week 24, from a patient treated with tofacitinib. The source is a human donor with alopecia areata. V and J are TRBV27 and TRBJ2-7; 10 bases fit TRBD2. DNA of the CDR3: TGTGCCAGCAGACTCTTAGCGGGGGGAACCTCTGACGAGCAGTACTTC. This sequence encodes CASRLLAGGTSDEQYF.